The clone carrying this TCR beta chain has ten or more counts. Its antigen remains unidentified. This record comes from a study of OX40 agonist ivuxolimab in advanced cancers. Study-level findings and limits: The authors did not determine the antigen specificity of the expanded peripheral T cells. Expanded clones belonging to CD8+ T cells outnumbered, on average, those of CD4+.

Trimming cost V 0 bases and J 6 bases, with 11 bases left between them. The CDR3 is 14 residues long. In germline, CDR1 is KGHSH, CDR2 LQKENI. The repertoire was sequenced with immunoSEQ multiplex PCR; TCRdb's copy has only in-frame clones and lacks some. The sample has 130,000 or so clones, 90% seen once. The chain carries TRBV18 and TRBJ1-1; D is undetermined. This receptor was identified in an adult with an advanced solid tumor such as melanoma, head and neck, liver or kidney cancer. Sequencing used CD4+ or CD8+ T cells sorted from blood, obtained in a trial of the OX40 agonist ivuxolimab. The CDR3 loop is CASSPPGRDAEAFF. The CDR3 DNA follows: TGTGCCAGCTCACCACCAGGGAGGGATGCTGAAGCTTTCTTT.